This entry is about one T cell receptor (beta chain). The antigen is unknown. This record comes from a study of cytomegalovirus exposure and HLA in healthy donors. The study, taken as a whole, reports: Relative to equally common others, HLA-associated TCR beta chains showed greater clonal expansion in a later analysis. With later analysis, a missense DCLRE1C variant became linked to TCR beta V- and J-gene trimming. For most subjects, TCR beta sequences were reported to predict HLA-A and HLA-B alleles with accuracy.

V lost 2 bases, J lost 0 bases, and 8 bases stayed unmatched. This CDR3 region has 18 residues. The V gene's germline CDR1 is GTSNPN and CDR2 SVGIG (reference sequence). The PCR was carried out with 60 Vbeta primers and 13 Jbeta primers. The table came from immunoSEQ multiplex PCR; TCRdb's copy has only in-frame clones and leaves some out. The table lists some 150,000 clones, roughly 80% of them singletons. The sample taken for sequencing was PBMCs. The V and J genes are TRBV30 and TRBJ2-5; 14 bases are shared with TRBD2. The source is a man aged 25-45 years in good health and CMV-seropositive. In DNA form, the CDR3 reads TGTGCCTGGAGTCCTCTCCGGACTAGCGGGGGGTACCAAGAGACCCAGTACTTC. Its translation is CAWSPLRTSGGYQETQYF.